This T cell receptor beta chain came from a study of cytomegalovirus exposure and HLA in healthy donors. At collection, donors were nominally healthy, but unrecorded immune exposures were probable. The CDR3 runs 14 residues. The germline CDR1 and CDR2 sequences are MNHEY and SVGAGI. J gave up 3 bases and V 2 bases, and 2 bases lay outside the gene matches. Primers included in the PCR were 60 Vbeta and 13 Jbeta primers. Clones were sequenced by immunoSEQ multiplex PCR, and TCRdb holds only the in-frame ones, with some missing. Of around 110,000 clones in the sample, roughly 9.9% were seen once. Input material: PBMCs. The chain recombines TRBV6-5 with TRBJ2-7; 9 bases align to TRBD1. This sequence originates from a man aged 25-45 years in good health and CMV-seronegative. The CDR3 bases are TGTGCCAGCAGTTACAAGGGACAGGGCTACGAGCAGTACTTC. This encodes CASSYKGQGYEQYF.